Listed below are T cell receptor beta chains from one sample, sequenced in a study of human T cells and chemical hapten exposure. TCRdb passed the RACE reads through MiXCR, listing each CDR3 protein once. The sample includes about 120,000 distinct CDR3 sequences, about 14% of them seen just once. Sequences were derived from whole blood, sampled in connection with sensitization to the hapten diphenylcyclopropenone (DPC). The receptors were gathered from a young woman with alopecia areata. Some clones in this sample may be carry-over from other donors' samples. Each CDR3 is given with its conserved first and last residue. The D gene is left open where the match is weak. Clone size is stated in some rows and not others, as once, few, many or a class when expanded.

CDR3 protein	CDR3 DNA	J gene	V gene	clone size	D gene	CDR3 length
CASSLGSVQLNTEAFF	TGTGCCAGCAGCTTGGGGTCGGTTCAGTTGAACACTGAAGCTTTCTTT	TRBJ1-1	TRBV5-5	NA	NA	16
CASSPRDRVNYGYTF	TGTGCCAGCAGCCCGAGGGACCGAGTTAACTATGGCTACACCTTC	TRBJ1-2	TRBV3-1	few	NA	15
CASSPQTGTGRPQYF	TGTGCCAGCAGCCCCCAAACTGGGACAGGGAGGCCCCAGTACTTC	TRBJ2-5	TRBV7-2	many	TRBD1	15
CASSLQGSITDTQYF	TGTGCCAGCAGCTTACAGGGATCAATCACAGATACGCAGTATTTT	TRBJ2-3	TRBV7-9	many	NA	15
CASRRGVGTEAFF	TGTGCCAGCAGACGGGGAGTTGGGACTGAAGCTTTCTTT	TRBJ1-1	TRBV7-9	NA	NA	13
CASRSRPQETQYF	TGTGCCAGCCGATCTCGGCCCCAAGAGACCCAGTACTTC	TRBJ2-5	TRBV7-6	NA	NA	13
CASSSRTGTISYEQYF	TGTGCCAGCAGCTCTAGGACAGGGACTATCTCCTACGAGCAGTACTTC	TRBJ2-7	TRBV7-2	few	NA	16
CASAEAGDYGYTF	TGTGCCAGCGCAGAGGCAGGAGACTATGGCTACACCTTC	TRBJ1-2	TRBV28	few	NA	13
CASSPQGLGNQPQHF	TGTGCCAGCAGTCCACAGGGATTGGGAAATCAGCCCCAGCATTTT	TRBJ1-5	TRBV2	few	NA	15
CASSYDKTGLETQYF	TGTGCCAGCAGTTACGATAAGACAGGGTTAGAGACCCAGTACTTC	TRBJ2-5	TRBV6-2/TRBV6-3	NA	TRBD1	15
CSARRPILDEQYF	TGCAGTGCTAGACGACCGATTCTTGACGAGCAGTACTTC	TRBJ2-7	TRBV20-1	NA	NA	13
CSARDVETQYF	TGCAGTGCTAGAGATGTAGAGACCCAGTACTTC	TRBJ2-5	TRBV20-1	many	NA	11
CASSLGPRGRRGGELFF	TGTGCCAGCAGCTTAGGCCCCAGGGGGCGCCGCGGCGGGGAGCTGTTTTTT	TRBJ2-2	TRBV7-2	few	TRBD1	17
CASSPGTSGKETQYF	TGTGCCAGCAGCCCCGGGACTAGCGGGAAAGAGACCCAGTACTTC	TRBJ2-5	TRBV7-6	NA	TRBD2	15
CASSRDVRRDGYTF	TGTGCCAGCAGCCGAGATGTGAGAAGGGATGGCTACACCTTC	TRBJ1-2	TRBV14	NA	NA	14
CASSPDRVANTIYF	TGTGCCAGCAGCCCGGACAGGGTAGCAAACACCATATATTTT	TRBJ1-3	TRBV7-8	few	TRBD1	14
CSARPGQGVNQPQHF	TGCAGTGCTAGGCCGGGACAGGGGGTCAATCAGCCCCAGCATTTT	TRBJ1-5	TRBV20-1	NA	TRBD1	15
CSAGPGVEAFF	TGCAGTGCCGGGCCCGGGGTGGAAGCTTTCTTT	TRBJ1-1	TRBV20-1	few	NA	11
CATSDPGQDGQETQYF	TGTGCCACCAGTGATCCCGGACAGGACGGGCAAGAGACCCAGTACTTC	TRBJ2-5	TRBV24-1	NA	TRBD1	16
CASSADGHHSYEQYF	TGTGCCAGCAGTGCCGACGGCCACCATTCCTACGAGCAGTACTTC	TRBJ2-7	TRBV11-1	NA	NA	15
CASSPRTEGLYEQYF	TGCGCCAGCAGCCCACGAACAGAGGGGTTATACGAGCAGTACTTC	TRBJ2-7	TRBV4-3	NA	NA	15
CASTPGTNTGELFF	TGCGCCAGCACCCCCGGGACAAACACCGGGGAGCTGTTTTTT	TRBJ2-2	TRBV5-1	NA	NA	14
CASSRLGGGYNEQFF	TGTGCCAGCAGCCGTCTGGGCGGGGGGTACAATGAGCAGTTCTTC	TRBJ2-1	TRBV27	NA	TRBD2	15
CASSRSSTDTQYF	TGTGCCAGCAGTCGCTCTAGCACAGATACGCAGTATTTT	TRBJ2-3	TRBV6-2/TRBV6-3	few	NA	13
CASSGTSGGADTQYF	TGTGCCAGCAGTGGGACTAGCGGGGGGGCAGATACGCAGTATTTT	TRBJ2-3	TRBV6-1	many	TRBD2	15
CSAREVGRELFF	TGCAGTGCTAGAGAGGTCGGGCGGGAGCTGTTTTTT	TRBJ2-2	TRBV20-1	few	NA	12
CASRTTRNTIYF	TGTGCCAGCAGAACCACGAGAAACACCATATATTTT	TRBJ1-3	TRBV6-2/TRBV6-3	many	NA	12
CSVEDPSEASHTDTQYF	TGCAGCGTTGAAGATCCATCAGAGGCTTCTCACACAGATACGCAGTATTTT	TRBJ2-3	TRBV29-1	NA	NA	17
CASRGLGVTYGYTF	TGTGCCAGCAGGGGATTGGGTGTCACCTATGGCTACACCTTC	TRBJ1-2	TRBV7-9	NA	NA	14
CASSLVKPPAGFYNEQFF	TGTGCCAGCAGCTTAGTAAAGCCGCCAGCGGGCTTCTACAATGAGCAGTTCTTC	TRBJ2-1	TRBV7-9	NA	NA	18
CASSLMGGSYNEQFF	TGCGCCAGCAGCTTGATGGGGGGGTCGTACAATGAGCAGTTCTTC	TRBJ2-1	TRBV5-1	NA	TRBD2	15
CASSILRGANQPQHF	TGTGCCAGCAGTATCCTCAGGGGGGCCAATCAGCCCCAGCATTTT	TRBJ1-5	TRBV6-2/TRBV6-3	NA	TRBD1	15
CASSRQRPGTDTQYF	TGCGCCAGCAGTCGACAGAGGCCTGGCACAGATACGCAGTATTTT	TRBJ2-3	TRBV5-1	few	NA	15
CSARRRTSGGNEQYF	TGCAGTGCTCGGAGACGGACTAGCGGGGGTAACGAGCAGTACTTC	TRBJ2-7	TRBV20-1	many	TRBD2	15
CASSLQRGGSNEQFF	TGTGCCAGCAGCTTACAGCGGGGGGGCTCCAATGAGCAGTTCTTC	TRBJ2-1	TRBV11-2	NA	TRBD2	15
CASSFGPREAFF	TGTGCCAGCAGTTTCGGGCCCCGAGAAGCTTTCTTT	TRBJ1-1	TRBV2	NA	NA	12
CASSYLHGYTF	TGTGCCAGCAGTTACTTGCATGGCTACACCTTC	TRBJ1-2	TRBV6-2/TRBV6-3	NA	NA	11
CASSKIWGGIRGNIQYF	TGTGCCAGCAGCAAAATTTGGGGTGGTATCAGAGGAAACATTCAGTACTTC	TRBJ2-4	TRBV21-1	NA	NA	17
CASSRDRSGTDTQYF	TGTGCCAGCAGCCGCGACAGGAGCGGCACAGATACGCAGTATTTT	TRBJ2-3	TRBV7-8	NA	NA	15
CASSLGSGTGDLLAKNIQYF	TGTGCCAGCAGCCTAGGGTCCGGGACAGGGGATCTTCTAGCCAAAAACATTCAGTACTTC	TRBJ2-4	TRBV4-2	few	TRBD1	20
CASSEGAGGPSNQPQHF	TGTGCCAGCAGTGAAGGGGCAGGGGGCCCAAGCAATCAGCCCCAGCATTTT	TRBJ1-5	TRBV6-1	NA	TRBD1	17
CASSPGGESTDTQYF	TGTGCCAGCAGCCCAGGGGGTGAGAGCACAGATACGCAGTATTTT	TRBJ2-3	TRBV28	few	TRBD1	15
CSANPHRGLSTYEQYF	TGCAGTGCAAATCCTCACAGGGGCCTCTCTACCTACGAGCAGTACTTC	TRBJ2-7	TRBV20-1	few	TRBD1	16
CASSVGEGIYGYTF	TGTGCCAGCAGCGTCGGTGAGGGAATCTATGGCTACACCTTC	TRBJ1-2	TRBV9	NA	NA	14
CASSYGDTSSYNSPLHF	TGTGCCAGCAGTTACGGGGACACGAGCTCCTATAATTCACCCCTCCACTTT	TRBJ1-6	TRBV6-6	NA	NA	17
CSASRDTYEQYF	TGCAGTGCTAGCAGGGATACCTACGAGCAGTACTTC	TRBJ2-7	TRBV20-1	NA	NA	12
CASSSSLAGAIPNIQYF	TGTGCCAGCAGCTCGTCTCTCGCGGGGGCCATACCAAACATTCAGTACTTC	TRBJ2-4	TRBV7-9	NA	NA	17
CASSPQSSENGYTF	TGTGCCAGCTCACCTCAAAGCAGCGAGAATGGCTACACCTTC	TRBJ1-2	TRBV18	few	NA	14
CASSLTANSGNTIYF	TGTGCCAGCAGTCTGACAGCAAACTCTGGAAACACCATATATTTT	TRBJ1-3	TRBV28	few	NA	15
CSVTASGRSTEAFF	TGCAGCGTTACCGCTAGTGGGAGATCGACTGAAGCTTTCTTT	TRBJ1-1	TRBV29-1	NA	NA	14
CASSARLAGHYEQYF	TGCGCCAGCAGTGCGAGACTAGCGGGGCACTACGAGCAGTACTTC	TRBJ2-7	TRBV5-1	few	TRBD2	15
CASSFNQGSTEAFF	TGCGCCAGCAGCTTCAACCAGGGGTCCACTGAAGCTTTCTTT	TRBJ1-1	TRBV5-1	NA	NA	14
CASSLTGDGYQPQHF	TGCGCCAGCAGCTTGACCGGGGATGGGTATCAGCCCCAGCATTTT	TRBJ1-5	TRBV5-1	many	NA	15
CASSFDRGAYGYTF	TGTGCCAGCAGCTTTGACAGGGGGGCCTATGGCTACACCTTC	TRBJ1-2	TRBV11-2	many	TRBD1	14
CASRISLNEQFF	TGTGCCAGCAGGATATCCCTCAATGAGCAGTTCTTC	TRBJ2-1	TRBV2	few	NA	12
CASSRDRDHEQYF	TGTGCCAGCAGCCGGGACCGGGACCACGAGCAGTACTTC	TRBJ2-7	TRBV11-2	few	NA	13
CSASGQGRGEQFF	TGCAGCGCCTCCGGACAGGGGCGGGGTGAGCAGTTCTTC	TRBJ2-1	TRBV29-1	few	TRBD1	13
CSALVAGIYNEQFF	TGCAGTGCGTTGGTGGCGGGCATATACAATGAGCAGTTCTTC	TRBJ2-1	TRBV20-1	NA	NA	14
CASSEARGGYEQYF	TGTGCCAGCAGTGAAGCCAGGGGTGGCTACGAGCAGTACTTC	TRBJ2-7	TRBV6-1	NA	NA	14